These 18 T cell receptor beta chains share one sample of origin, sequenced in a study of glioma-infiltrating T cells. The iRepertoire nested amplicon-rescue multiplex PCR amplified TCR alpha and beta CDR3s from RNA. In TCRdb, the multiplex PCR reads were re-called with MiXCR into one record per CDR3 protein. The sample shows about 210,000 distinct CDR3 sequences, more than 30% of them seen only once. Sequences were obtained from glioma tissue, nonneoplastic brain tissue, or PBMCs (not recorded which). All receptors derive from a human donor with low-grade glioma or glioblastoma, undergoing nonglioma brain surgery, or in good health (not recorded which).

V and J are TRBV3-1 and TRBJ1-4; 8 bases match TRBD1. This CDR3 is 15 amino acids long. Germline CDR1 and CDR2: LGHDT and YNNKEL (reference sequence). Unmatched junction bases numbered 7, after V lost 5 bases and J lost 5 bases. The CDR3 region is CASSSRTGRNEKLFF. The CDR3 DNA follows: TGTGCCAGCAGCTCCCGGACAGGGCGGAATGAAAAACTGTTTTTT.

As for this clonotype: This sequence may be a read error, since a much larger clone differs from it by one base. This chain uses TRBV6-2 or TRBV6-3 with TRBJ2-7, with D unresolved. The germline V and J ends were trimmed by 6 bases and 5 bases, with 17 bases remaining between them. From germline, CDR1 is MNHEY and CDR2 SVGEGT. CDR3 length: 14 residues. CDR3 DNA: TGTGCCAGCAGCCCCGGGCCCGCCCTAAACGAGCAGTACTTC. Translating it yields CASSPGPALNEQYF.

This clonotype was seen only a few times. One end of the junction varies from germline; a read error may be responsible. CDR3 coding DNA: TGCAGTACTAGCCCCGACAGAACTTCACCCCTCCACTTT. It is translated as CSTSPDRTSPLHF. The chain recombines TRBV20-1 with TRBJ1-6; perhaps TRBD1 as D (5 bases). Germline V gives CDR1 DFQATT, CDR2 SNEGSKA (reference sequence). This CDR3 has 13 residues.

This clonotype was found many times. The DNA of the CDR3 is TGTGCCAGCAGCTTAGGCCCGTTCCCCGGGGGCACTGAAGCTTTCTTT. It yields the protein CASSLGPFPGGTEAFF. The chain uses TRBV11-1 and TRBJ1-1, with a weak D call TRBD1 (5 bases). Germline V lookup: CDR1 SGHAT, CDR2 FQDESV (reference sequence). The CDR3 totals 16 residues. The V gene lost 1 base and the J gene lost 4 bases, with 16 bases spanning the gap.

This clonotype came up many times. As DNA, the CDR3 is TGTGCCAGCAGTTCCTCGGACAGGGGTAATATAAGGTACAATCAGCCCCAGCATTTT. It yields the protein CASSSSDRGNIRYNQPQHF. The V gene is TRBV27, the J gene TRBJ1-5; 9 bases line up with TRBD1. Germline CDR1 MNHEY, CDR2 SMNVEV (reference sequence). J lost 3 bases, V lost 4 bases, and 16 bases had no gene match. The CDR3 is 19 amino acids.

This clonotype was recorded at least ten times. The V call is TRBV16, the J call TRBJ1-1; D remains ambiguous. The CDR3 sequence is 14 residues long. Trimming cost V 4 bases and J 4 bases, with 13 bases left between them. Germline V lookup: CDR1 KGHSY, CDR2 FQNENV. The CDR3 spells CASSLPIRGTEAFF. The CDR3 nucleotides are TGTGCCAGCAGCCTACCAATCCGGGGCACTGAAGCTTTCTTT.

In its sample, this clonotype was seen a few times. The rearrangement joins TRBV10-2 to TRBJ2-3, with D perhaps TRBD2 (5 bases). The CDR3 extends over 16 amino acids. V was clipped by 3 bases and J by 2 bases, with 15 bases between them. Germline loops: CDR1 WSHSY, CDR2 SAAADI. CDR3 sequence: CASSDWLSGVTDTQYF. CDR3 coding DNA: TGCGCCAGCAGTGATTGGCTGTCCGGGGTCACAGATACGCAGTATTTT.

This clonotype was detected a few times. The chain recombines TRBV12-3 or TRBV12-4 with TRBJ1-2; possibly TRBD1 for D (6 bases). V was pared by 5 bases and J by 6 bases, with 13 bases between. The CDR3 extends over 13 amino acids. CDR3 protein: CASSPWTEDGYTF. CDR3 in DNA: TGTGCCAGCAGTCCATGGACAGAAGATGGCTACACCTTC.

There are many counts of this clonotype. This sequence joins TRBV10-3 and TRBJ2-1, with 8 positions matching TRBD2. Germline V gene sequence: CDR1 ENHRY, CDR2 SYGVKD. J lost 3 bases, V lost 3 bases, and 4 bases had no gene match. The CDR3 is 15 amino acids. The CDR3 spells CAISEREGIYNEQFF. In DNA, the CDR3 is TGTGCCATCAGTGAACGGGAGGGTATCTACAATGAGCAGTTCTTC.

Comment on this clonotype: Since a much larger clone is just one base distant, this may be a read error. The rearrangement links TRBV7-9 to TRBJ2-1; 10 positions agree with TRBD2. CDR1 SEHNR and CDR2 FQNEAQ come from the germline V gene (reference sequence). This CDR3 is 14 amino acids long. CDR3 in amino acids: CASSIAGGGDEQSF. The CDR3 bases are TGTGCCAGCAGCATAGCGGGAGGTGGCGATGAGCAGTCCTTC.

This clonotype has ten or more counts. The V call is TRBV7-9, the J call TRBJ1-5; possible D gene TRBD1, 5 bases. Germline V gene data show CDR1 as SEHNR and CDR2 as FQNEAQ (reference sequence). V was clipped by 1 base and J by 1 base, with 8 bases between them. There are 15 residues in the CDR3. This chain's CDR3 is CASSLGQGSNQPQHF. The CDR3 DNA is TGTGCCAGCAGCTTAGGGCAGGGAAGCAATCAGCCCCAGCATTTT.

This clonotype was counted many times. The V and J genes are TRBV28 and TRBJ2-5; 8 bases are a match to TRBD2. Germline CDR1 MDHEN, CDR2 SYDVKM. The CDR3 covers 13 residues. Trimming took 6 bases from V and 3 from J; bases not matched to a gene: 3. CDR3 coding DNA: TGTGCCAGCAGACCGGGGGGGGAAGAGACCCAGTACTTC. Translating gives CASRPGGEETQYF.

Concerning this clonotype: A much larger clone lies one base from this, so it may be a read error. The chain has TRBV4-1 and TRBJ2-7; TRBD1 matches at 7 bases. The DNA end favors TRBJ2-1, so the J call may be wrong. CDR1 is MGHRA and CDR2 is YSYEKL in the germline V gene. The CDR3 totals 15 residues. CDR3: CASSQGPGGIDGQFF. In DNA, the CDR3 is TGCGCCAGCAGCCAAGGCCCAGGGGGTATAGATGGGCAGTTCTTC.

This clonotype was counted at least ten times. The CDR3 here is CASSPLPYTGTTSYEQYF. In DNA form, the CDR3 reads TGTGCCAGCAGCCCCCTACCTTACACAGGAACAACATCCTACGAGCAGTACTTC. The rearrangement uses TRBV14 and TRBJ2-7; weak D call: TRBD1 (5 bases). The V end lost 4 bases, the J end lost 1 base, and 23 bases lay between the germline ends. This CDR3 has 18 residues. The germline gives CDR1 SGHDN, CDR2 FVKESK.

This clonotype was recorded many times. This CDR3 is CASSLVRTGRDTQYF. CDR3 sequence (DNA): TGTGCCAGCAGCTTAGTTAGGACAGGGAGGGATACGCAGTATTTT. This chain uses TRBV11-2 with TRBJ2-3, with TRBD1 matching over 8 bases. Trimming took 1 base from V and 6 from J; bases not matched to a gene: 6. The CDR3 runs to 15 residues. Per the germline V gene, CDR1 is SGHAT and CDR2 is FQNNGV.

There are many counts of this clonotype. CDR3 loop: CASSNRGRSTDTQYF. The CDR3 nucleotides read TGTGCCAGCAGTAACAGGGGGCGCAGCACAGATACGCAGTATTTT. V gene TRBV28 combines with J gene TRBJ2-3; 9 nucleotides match TRBD1. CDR3 length equals 15 residues. The germline gives CDR1 MDHEN, CDR2 SYDVKM. The ends lost 5 bases at V and 0 bases at J; junction bases unmatched: 3.

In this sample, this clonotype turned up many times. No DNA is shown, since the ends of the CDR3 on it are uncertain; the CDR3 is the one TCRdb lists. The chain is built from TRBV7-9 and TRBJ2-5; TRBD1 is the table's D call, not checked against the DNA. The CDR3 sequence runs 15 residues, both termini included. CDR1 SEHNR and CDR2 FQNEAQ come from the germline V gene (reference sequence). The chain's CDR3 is CASSTSGHDLQTQYF.

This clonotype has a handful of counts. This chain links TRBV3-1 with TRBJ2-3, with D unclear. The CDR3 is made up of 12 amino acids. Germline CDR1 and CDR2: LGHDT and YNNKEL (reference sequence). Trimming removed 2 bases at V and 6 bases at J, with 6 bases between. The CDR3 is CASSQTMDTQYF. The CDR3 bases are TGTGCCAGCAGCCAAACCATGGATACGCAGTATTTT.